This T cell receptor beta chain originates from a study of OX40 agonist ivuxolimab in advanced cancers. Looking at the study overall: A diagnosis of hepatocellular carcinoma, melanoma, renal cell or head and neck cancer was present in dose-escalation patients. Averaging around 60 years in age, with a range of roughly 20 to 80, the cohort was approximately 83% male.

Per the germline V gene, CDR1 is MDHEN and CDR2 is SYDVKM. V gave up 6 bases and J gave up 2 bases, with 14 bases separating them. The CDR3 has 15 residues. With regard to this clone: The identical CDR3 is also encoded by other nucleotide sequences in the sample.

The data were produced by immunoSEQ multiplex PCR, yet TCRdb's version contains in-frame clones alone and is incomplete. Seen here are roughly 100,000 clones, around 95% observed once, and the top ten hold around 2.2%. The J gene is TRBJ1-5, the V gene TRBV28, with a weak D call TRBD1 (6 bases). The clonotype originates from an adult with an advanced solid tumor such as melanoma, head and neck, liver or kidney cancer. Specimen: CD4+ or CD8+ T cells sorted from blood, collected in a trial of the OX40 agonist ivuxolimab. The CDR3 is CASSLTGYGNQPQHF. The CDR3 bases are TGTGCCAGCAGCCTTACAGGGTATGGCAATCAGCCCCAGCATTTT.